Described below is a single TCR beta chain sequence and its context. Sequencing used immunoSEQ multiplex PCR; TCRdb keeps in-frame clones, though not all of them. The sample holds roughly 400,000 clones; 75% to 90% are singletons and the top ten take over 1.5%. The data are from a study of Ad26.COV2.S vaccination and SARS-CoV-2 variants. V shed 4 bases and J shed 0 bases, with 13 bases lying between them. Germline V gene data show CDR1 as MGHRA and CDR2 as YSYEKL. The CDR3 loop spans 16 amino acids. Treatment in this sample: approximately 18 received Ad26.COV2.S at low or high dose, single or two shots; about 5 received placebo; per-sample allocation not given. On day 63 after the first injection, vaccine and placebo recipients gave samples.

This clonotype originated in a person between 18 and 65 years old who received the Ad26.COV2.S COVID-19 vaccine or a placebo. The material was peripheral blood, obtained in a trial of Ad26.COV2.S vaccine versus placebo. V and J are TRBV4-1 and TRBJ1-3, with D hard to call. DNA for the CDR3: TGCGCCAGCAGCCCAGACCCCAACCCCTCTGGAAACACCATATATTTT. Its protein product is CASSPDPNPSGNTIYF.